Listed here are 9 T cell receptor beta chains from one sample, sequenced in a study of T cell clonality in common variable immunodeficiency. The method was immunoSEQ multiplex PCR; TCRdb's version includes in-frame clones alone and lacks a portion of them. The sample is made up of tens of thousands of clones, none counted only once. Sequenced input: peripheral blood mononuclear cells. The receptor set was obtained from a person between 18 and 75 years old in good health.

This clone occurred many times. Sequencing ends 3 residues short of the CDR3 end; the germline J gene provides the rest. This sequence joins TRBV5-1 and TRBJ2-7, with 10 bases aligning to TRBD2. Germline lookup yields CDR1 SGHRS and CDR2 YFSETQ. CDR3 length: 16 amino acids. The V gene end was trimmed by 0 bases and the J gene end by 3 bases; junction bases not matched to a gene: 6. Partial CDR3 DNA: TGCGCCAGCAGCTTGGTAGCGGGAGGAGGGGTCTACGAG. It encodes CASSLVAGGGVYE. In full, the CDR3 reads CASSLVAGGGVYEQYF.

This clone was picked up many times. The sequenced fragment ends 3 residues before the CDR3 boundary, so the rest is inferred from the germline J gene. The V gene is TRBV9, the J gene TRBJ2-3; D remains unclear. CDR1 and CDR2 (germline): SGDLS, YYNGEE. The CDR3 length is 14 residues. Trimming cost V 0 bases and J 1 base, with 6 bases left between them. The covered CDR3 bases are TGTGCCAGCAGCGTAGCTTCGGGCACAGATACG. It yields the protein CASSVASGTDT. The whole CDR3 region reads CASSVASGTDTQYF.

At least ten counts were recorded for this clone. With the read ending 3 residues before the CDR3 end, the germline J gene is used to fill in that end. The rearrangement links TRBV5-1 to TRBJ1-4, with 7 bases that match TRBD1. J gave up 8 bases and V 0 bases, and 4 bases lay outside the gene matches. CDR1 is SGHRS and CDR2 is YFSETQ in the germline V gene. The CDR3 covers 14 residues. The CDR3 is CASSLGQGWEKLFF. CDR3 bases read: TGCGCCAGCAGCTTGGGACAGGGTTGGGAAAAA.

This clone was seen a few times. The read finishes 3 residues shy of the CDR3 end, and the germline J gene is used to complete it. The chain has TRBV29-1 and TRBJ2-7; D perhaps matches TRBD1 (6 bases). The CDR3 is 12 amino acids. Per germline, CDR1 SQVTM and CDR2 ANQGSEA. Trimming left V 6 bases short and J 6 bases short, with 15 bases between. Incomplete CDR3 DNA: TGCAGCGTGAGAACCACAGGGATCGAG. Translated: CSVRTTGIE. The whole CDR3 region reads CSVRTTGIEQYF.

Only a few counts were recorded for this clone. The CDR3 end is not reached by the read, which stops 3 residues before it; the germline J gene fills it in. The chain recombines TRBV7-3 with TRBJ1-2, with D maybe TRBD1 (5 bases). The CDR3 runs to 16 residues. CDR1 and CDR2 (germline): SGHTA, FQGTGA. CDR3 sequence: CASSASGGVPSNDYTF. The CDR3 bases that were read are TGTGCCAGCAGCGCTAGCGGGGGGGTCCCCTCCAATGAC. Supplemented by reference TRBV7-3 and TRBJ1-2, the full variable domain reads GAGVSQTPSNKVTEKGKYVELRCDPISGHTALYWYRQSLGQGPEFLIYFQGTGAADDSGLPNDRFFAVRPEGSVSTLKIQRTERGDSAVYLCASSASGGVPSNDYTFGSGTRLTVV.

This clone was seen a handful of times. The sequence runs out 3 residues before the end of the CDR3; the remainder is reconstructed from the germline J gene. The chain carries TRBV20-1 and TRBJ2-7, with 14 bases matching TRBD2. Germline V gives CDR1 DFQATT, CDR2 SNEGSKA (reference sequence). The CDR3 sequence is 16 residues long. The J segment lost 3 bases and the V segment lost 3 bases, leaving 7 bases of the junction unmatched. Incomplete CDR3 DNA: TGCAGTGCTAGCGGACTAGCGGGGGGACCCGACTACGAG. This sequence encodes CSASGLAGGPDYE. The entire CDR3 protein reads CSASGLAGGPDYEQYF.

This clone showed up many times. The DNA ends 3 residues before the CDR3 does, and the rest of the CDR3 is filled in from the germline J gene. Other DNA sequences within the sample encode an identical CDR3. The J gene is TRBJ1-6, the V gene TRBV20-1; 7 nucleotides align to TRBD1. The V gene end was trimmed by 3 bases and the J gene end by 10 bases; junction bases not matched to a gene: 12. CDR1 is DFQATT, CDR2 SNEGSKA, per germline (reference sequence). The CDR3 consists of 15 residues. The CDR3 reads CSARENRGEESPLHF. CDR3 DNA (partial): TGCAGTGCTAGGGAGAACAGGGGAGAGGAGTCACCC.

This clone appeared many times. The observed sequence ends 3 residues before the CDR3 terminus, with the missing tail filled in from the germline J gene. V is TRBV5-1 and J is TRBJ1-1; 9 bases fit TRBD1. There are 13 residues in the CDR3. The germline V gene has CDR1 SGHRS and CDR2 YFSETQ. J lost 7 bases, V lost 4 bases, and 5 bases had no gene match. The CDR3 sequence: CASSPTGGGEAFF. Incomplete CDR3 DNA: TGCGCCAGCAGCCCTACAGGGGGCGGTGAA.

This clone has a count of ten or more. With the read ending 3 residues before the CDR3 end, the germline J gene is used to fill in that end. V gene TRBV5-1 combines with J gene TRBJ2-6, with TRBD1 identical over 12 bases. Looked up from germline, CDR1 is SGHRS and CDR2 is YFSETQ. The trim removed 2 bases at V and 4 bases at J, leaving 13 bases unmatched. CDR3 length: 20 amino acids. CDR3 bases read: TGCGCCAGCAGCTTACTCGATAACCGGGACAGGGGGCGAGGGGCCAACGTC. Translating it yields CASSLLDNRDRGRGANV. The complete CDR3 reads CASSLLDNRDRGRGANVLTF.